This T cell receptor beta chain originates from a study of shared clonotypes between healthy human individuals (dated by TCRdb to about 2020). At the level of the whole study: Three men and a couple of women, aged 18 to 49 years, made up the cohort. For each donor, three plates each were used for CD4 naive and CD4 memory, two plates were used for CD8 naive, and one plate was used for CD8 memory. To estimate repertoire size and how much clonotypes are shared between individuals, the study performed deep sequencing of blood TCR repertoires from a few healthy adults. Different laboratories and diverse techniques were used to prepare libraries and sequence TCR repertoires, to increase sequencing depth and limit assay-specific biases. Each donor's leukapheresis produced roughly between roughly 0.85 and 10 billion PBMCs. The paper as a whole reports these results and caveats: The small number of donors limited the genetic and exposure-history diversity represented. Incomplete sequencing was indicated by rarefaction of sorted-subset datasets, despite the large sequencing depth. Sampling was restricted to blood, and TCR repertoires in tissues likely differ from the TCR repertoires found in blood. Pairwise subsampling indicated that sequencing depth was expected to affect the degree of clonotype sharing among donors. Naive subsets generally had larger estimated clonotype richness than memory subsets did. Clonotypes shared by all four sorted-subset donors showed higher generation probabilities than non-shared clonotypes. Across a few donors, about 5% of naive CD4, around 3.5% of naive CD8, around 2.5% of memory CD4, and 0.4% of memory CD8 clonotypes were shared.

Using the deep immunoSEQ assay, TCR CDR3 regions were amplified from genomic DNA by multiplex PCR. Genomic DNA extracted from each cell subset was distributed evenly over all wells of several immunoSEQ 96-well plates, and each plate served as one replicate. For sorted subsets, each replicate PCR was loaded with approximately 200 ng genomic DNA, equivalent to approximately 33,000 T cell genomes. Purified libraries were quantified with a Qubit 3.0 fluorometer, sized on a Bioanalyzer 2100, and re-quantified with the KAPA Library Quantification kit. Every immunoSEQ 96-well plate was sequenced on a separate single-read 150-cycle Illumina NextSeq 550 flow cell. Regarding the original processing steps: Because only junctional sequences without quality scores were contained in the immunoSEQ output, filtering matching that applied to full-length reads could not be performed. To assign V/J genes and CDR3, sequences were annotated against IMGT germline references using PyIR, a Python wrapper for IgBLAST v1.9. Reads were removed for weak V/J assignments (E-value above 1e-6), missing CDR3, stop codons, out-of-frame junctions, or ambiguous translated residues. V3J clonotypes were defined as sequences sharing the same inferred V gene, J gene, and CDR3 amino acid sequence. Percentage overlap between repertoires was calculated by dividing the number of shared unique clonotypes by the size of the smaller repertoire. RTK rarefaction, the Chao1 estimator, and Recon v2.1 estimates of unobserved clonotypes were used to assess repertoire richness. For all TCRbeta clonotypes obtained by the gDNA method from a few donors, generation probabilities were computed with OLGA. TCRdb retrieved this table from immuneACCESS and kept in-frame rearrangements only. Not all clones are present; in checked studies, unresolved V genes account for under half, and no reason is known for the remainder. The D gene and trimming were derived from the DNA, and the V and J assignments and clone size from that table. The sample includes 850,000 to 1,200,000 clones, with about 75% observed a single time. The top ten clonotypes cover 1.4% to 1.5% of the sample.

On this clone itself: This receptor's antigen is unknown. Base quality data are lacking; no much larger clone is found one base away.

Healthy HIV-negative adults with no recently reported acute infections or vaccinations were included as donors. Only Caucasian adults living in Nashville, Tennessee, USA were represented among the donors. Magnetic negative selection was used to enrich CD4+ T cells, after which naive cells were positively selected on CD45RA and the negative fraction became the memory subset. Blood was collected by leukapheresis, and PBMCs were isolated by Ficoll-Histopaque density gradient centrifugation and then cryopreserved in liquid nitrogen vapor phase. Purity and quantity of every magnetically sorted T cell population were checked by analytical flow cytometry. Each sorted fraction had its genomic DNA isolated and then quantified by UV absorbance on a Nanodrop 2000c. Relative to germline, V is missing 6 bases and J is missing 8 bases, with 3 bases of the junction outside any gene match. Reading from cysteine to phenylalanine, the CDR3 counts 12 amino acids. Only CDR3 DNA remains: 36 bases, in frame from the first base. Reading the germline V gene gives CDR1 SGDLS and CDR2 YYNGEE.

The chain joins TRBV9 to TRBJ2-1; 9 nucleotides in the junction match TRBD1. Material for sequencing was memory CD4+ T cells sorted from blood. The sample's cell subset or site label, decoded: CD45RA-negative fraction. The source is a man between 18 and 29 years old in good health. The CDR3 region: CASNRDRDEQFF. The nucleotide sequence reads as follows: TGTGCCAGCAACCGGGACAGGGATGAGCAGTTCTTC.